The T cell receptor beta chain described here comes from a study of blood T cell repertoires in COVID-19. The V end was cut by 3 bases, the J end by 4 bases, with 9 bases between. The CDR3 length is 13 residues. The data were produced by immunoSEQ multiplex PCR, yet TCRdb's version contains in-frame clones alone and is incomplete. The sample lists 23,000 or so clones; roughly nine tenths were seen once. This clone turned up a few times. Sequencing input: peripheral blood. J is TRBJ1-2 and V is TRBV12-3 or TRBV12-4; a weak D match, TRBD1 (5 bases). The sequence came from a man aged 65-85 years with acute or convalescent COVID-19. CDR3 region: CASSFGGFYGYTF. The CDR3 nucleotides are TGTGCCAGCAGTTTCGGGGGGTTCTATGGCTACACCTTC.